This T cell receptor (beta chain) was retrieved from a study of monozygotic twins with inflammatory bowel disease (dated 2019 in TCRdb). A note on the overall study: In total, roughly 28 monozygotic twin pairs made up the full study: 19 Danish pairs, all IBD-discordant, plus nine German pairs, of which four were IBD-concordant and five were IBD-discordant. Each individual had, on average, about 151 000 unique TCRalpha sequences and 181 000 unique TCRbeta sequences available for analysis. Disease-associated traits were sought mainly through comparisons between IBD patients and their genetically identical healthy co-twins within discordant pairs.

Library creation used 5' RACE. Each TCR library was prepared from around 3,400 ng of total RNA. For each sample, cDNA synthesis was carried out in eight separate reactions using SMARTScribe reverse transcriptase. During cDNA synthesis, template switching introduced unique molecular identifiers that contained a 6-nucleotide sample barcode. Two nested PCRs of around 15 and 10 cycles amplified the TCRalpha and TCRbeta cDNA, and bead purification followed each PCR. Before amplification, the cDNA was both treated with uracil DNA-glycosylase and purified with the QIAquick PCR purification kit. The second PCR was the step at which Illumina TruSeq-compatible adapters and sample-specific barcodes were added. TapeStation and Qubit were used to check library quality and concentration, and approximately 5 ng of each library went into the pool. Pooled libraries were sequenced on an Illumina HiSeq2500 single-index Rapid Run with 2 x 100 bp reads and custom sequencing primers. The original pipeline was this. UMI-based consensus assembly with MiGEC version 1.2.6 was used to correct PCR and sequencing errors. MiXCR version 2.1.1 was used to carry out V(D)J alignment, clonotype assembly and CDR3 extraction. Gene usage, clonotype sharing and MAIT/NKT TCR abundance were normalised by analysing the top 1000, 10 000 and 20 000 clonotypes per sample. Diversity was computed as the inverse Simpson index with the vegan R package after downsampling to 27 000 UMIs. Paired Mann-Whitney U tests were applied to discordant twin pairs, with Benjamini-Hochberg correction for multiple testing. The reads were reprocessed in TCRdb, with one entry per CDR3 protein sequence and no accompanying DNA. TCRdb, not the original authors, processed these V and J calls. The record for this sample contains about 210,000 distinct CDR3 sequences. Together, the top ten hold around 1.5% of the sample.

From each donor, an approximately 2.3 ml peripheral blood sample was drawn into PAXgene tubes and stored at -80 degrees C. Without T cell sorting, total RNA was isolated from whole blood using the PAXgene blood miRNA kit on an automated QIAcube. Peripheral blood from monozygotic twin pairs who were concordant or discordant for inflammatory bowel disease underwent deep TCRalpha and TCRbeta repertoire profiling using unique molecular barcoding. Smoking habits were recorded for all twin pairs, with individuals classified as current, former or never smokers. Concerning this clonotype: Its antigen is currently not known.

The CDR3, cysteine through phenylalanine, is 13 amino acids long. The record lacks a DNA sequence. The germline V gene gives CDR1 as SGHVS and CDR2 as FQNEAQ. What the work shows at the level of the full study, not this receptor alone: Repertoire similarity did not differ between concordant and discordant twins, possibly due to limited statistical power. The results gave no support for a single strong signal or clonotype linked to IBD. Different T cell subtypes could not be distinguished in the analysis. Differing immunosuppressive treatments among patients may have added background noise and inter-individual variability to the repertoires. Measured by the inverse Simpson index, TCRbeta repertoire diversity was lower in IBD patients than in their healthy co-twins. IBD patients shared fewer clonotypes with other individuals than healthy twins did, most markedly in patients showing signs of disease activity.

The TCR originated in a human donor with ulcerative colitis or Crohn's disease, or a healthy co-twin of an affected twin (not recorded which). The chain links TRBV7-8 with TRBJ1-1; the TCRdb call, TRBD1, lacks DNA for checking. The sequencing sample was made of blood. The CDR3 region has the sequence CASSPTENTEAFF.